Listed here are 26 T cell receptor beta chains from one sample, sequenced in a study of technical replicates of blood from a few donors. Only in-frame clones appear in the TCRdb table, and some are missing; sequencing was by immunoSEQ multiplex PCR. In the table there are nearly 80,000 clones, 85% to 95% of which are singletons. The source material was T cells isolated from PBMCs. These receptors all come from a human donor in good health.

The V gene is TRBV30, the J gene TRBJ2-7; D may be TRBD2 (5 bases). Trimming took off 3 bases at V and 6 bases at J, with 15 bases between the two ends. Germline loops: CDR1 GTSNPN, CDR2 SVGIG (reference sequence). The CDR3 spans 13 residues. CDR3 protein: CAWRELVYFEQYF. The CDR3 bases are TGTGCCTGGAGGGAACTAGTGTACTTCGAGCAGTACTTC.

V and J are TRBV7-7 and TRBJ2-5, with TRBD2 matching 14 bases. The germline V gene has CDR1 SSHAT and CDR2 FNYEAQ (reference sequence). J lost 4 bases, V lost 5 bases, and 6 bases had no gene match. The CDR3 has 16 amino acids. CDR3: CASSPRLAGGVETQYF. The CDR3 DNA reads as TGTGCCAGCAGCCCCCGACTAGCGGGAGGGGTAGAGACCCAGTACTTC.

The CDR3 protein is CAWSPGTGGWTGELFF. Here the CDR3 DNA reads TGTGCCTGGAGTCCCGGGACAGGGGGTTGGACCGGGGAGCTGTTTTTT. V usage is TRBV30 and J usage is TRBJ2-2; 11 bases map to TRBD1. The J segment lost 5 bases and the V segment lost 2 bases, leaving 7 bases of the junction unmatched. Germline V gives CDR1 GTSNPN, CDR2 SVGIG (reference sequence). The CDR3 is made up of 16 amino acids.

For the CDR3, the DNA is TGTGCCAGCAGCTACCCGCCGGGACTAGCCTACGAGCAGTACTTC. This gives the protein CASSYPPGLAYEQYF. V is TRBV7-8 and J is TRBJ2-7; TRBD2 matches at 8 bases. V lost 4 bases to trimming and J lost 2 bases; unmatched junction nucleotides: 7. This CDR3 is built from 15 residues. Germline lookup yields CDR1 SGHVS and CDR2 FQNEAQ.

The chain combines TRBV10-3 with TRBJ2-2, with D possibly being TRBD1 (5 bases). CDR1 and CDR2 from the germline V gene are ENHRY and SYGVKD. The CDR3 extends over 13 amino acids. Deletions cut 6 bases from V and 7 bases from J, with 12 bases between. CDR3 residues: CAIREQDDGELFF. The CDR3 DNA reads TGTGCCATCAGGGAACAGGACGACGGGGAGCTGTTTTTT.

CDR3 sequence reads: CATRLVGENTGELFF. In DNA form, the CDR3 reads TGTGCCACAAGACTAGTTGGGGAGAACACCGGGGAGCTGTTTTTT. The rearrangement uses TRBV6-5 and TRBJ2-2; weak D call: TRBD2 (6 bases). The germline CDR1 and CDR2 sequences are MNHEY and SVGAGI. The CDR3 consists of 15 residues. V was shortened by 10 bases and J by 1 base, with 16 bases between the two germline ends.

The V gene is TRBV7-8, the J gene TRBJ1-1; 8 bases fit TRBD1. The CDR3 spans 16 residues. Losses at the gene ends were 2 bases for V and 1 base for J; bases not matched to a gene: 6. Germline assignment: CDR1 SGHVS and CDR2 FQNEAQ. CDR3 coding DNA: TGTGCCAGCAGCTTATGGTCAGGGGGCAGGAACACTGAAGCTTTCTTT. It encodes CASSLWSGGRNTEAFF.

For this clone: Additional DNA sequences in this sample encode the identical CDR3. This chain connects TRBV7-6 to TRBJ2-7, with D perhaps TRBD1 (6 bases). Trimming shortened V by 6 bases and J by 0 bases, and 9 bases separated the two germline ends. The CDR3 is 13 residues long. Per the germline V gene, CDR1 is SGHVS and CDR2 is FNYEAQ. CDR3: CASSLDSSYEQYF. In nucleotides, the CDR3 is TGTGCCAGCAGTTTGGACAGCTCCTACGAGCAGTACTTC.

The chain recombines TRBV7-3 with TRBJ2-5; D might be TRBD2 (5 bases). The germline CDR1 and CDR2 sequences are SGHTA and FQGTGA. Trimming stripped 2 bases from V and 5 bases from J, with 15 bases between. CDR3 length: 15 residues. The CDR3 bases are TGTGCCAGCAGCTTAGTGGGAGAGCGTTGGGAGACCCAGTACTTC. Amino acids: CASSLVGERWETQYF. The full variable domain, with the rest looked up from reference TRBV7-3 and TRBJ2-5, is GAGVSQTPSNKVTEKGKYVELRCDPISGHTALYWYRQSLGQGPEFLIYFQGTGAADDSGLPNDRFFAVRPEGSVSTLKIQRTERGDSAVYLCASSLVGERWETQYFGPGTRLLVL.

J is TRBJ1-2 and V is TRBV5-8; 11 bases are shared with TRBD1. The germline V gene has CDR1 SGHTS and CDR2 YDEGEE. The CDR3 spans 15 residues. Unmatched junction bases numbered 4, after V lost 2 bases and J lost 4 bases. The CDR3 protein is CASSFGTGGGYGYTF. The CDR3 nucleotides read TGTGCCAGCAGCTTTGGGACAGGGGGTGGCTATGGCTACACCTTC.

As DNA, the CDR3 is TGTGCCAGTAAGGCACAGGTCATGAACACTGAAGCTTTCTTT. Translated: CASKAQVMNTEAFF. This chain joins TRBV19 and TRBJ1-1; D may be TRBD1 (5 bases). The CDR3 spans 14 residues. CDR1 is LNHDA and CDR2 is SQIVND in the germline V gene (reference sequence). V was shortened by 7 bases and J by 0 bases, with 12 bases between the two germline ends.

V and J are TRBV19 and TRBJ2-3; 7 positions match TRBD2. Germline CDR1 reads LNHDA; CDR2 reads SQIVND (reference sequence). V lost 3 bases and J lost 1; bases outside the gene matches: 7. The CDR3 totals 16 residues. The CDR3 loop is CASSIQAGSGTDTQYF. CDR3 coding DNA: TGTGCCAGTAGTATTCAAGCGGGATCAGGCACAGATACGCAGTATTTT. The whole variable domain, filled in from reference TRBV19 and TRBJ2-3, reads DGGITQSPKYLFRKEGQNVTLSCEQNLNHDAMYWYRQDPGQGLRLIYYSQIVNDFQKGDIAEGYSVSREKKESFPLTVTSAQKNPTAFYLCASSIQAGSGTDTQYFGPGTRLTVL.

As to this clone: Other DNA sequences of this sample code for an identical CDR3. In nucleotides, the CDR3 is TGTGCCAGCAGTCCAGGGCAAGAGACCCAGTACTTC. Amino acids: CASSPGQETQYF. The chain has TRBV6-5 and TRBJ2-5; the D gene is possibly TRBD1 (5 bases). This CDR3 is built from 12 residues. Germline V gene sequence: CDR1 MNHEY, CDR2 SVGAGI. The ends were cut back, 5 bases at V and 2 bases at J, with 6 bases in the middle.

J is TRBJ2-1 and V is TRBV11-2; D gene uncertain. Germline V gene sequence: CDR1 SGHAT, CDR2 FQNNGV. The V end lost 1 base, the J end lost 0 bases, and 10 bases lay between the germline ends. This CDR3 comprises 16 residues. The CDR3, as DNA: TGTGCCAGCAGCTTAGGAGCCGTCCTCTCCTACAATGAGCAGTTCTTC. This translates into CASSLGAVLSYNEQFF.

The chain combines TRBV5-1 with TRBJ2-7; no definite D call. Trimming removed 0 bases from V and 6 bases from J, with 7 bases in between. Germline lookup yields CDR1 SGHRS and CDR2 YFSETQ. This CDR3 is built from 12 residues. The CDR3 spells CASSLGTGEQYF. The CDR3 bases are TGCGCCAGCAGCTTGGGAACGGGCGAGCAGTACTTC.

This clone showed up just once. The chain joins TRBV18 to TRBJ1-3, with D unresolved. Per germline, CDR1 KGHSH and CDR2 LQKENI. Between the trimmed V and J ends, which lost 6 bases and 4 bases, there was a span of 13 bases. The CDR3 extends over 14 amino acids. CDR3 in amino acids: CASSNLRAGNTIYF. The CDR3 region has the DNA TGTGCCAGCTCTAACTTGAGGGCGGGAAACACCATATATTTT.

The table lists this clone with a count of one. This chain links TRBV28 with TRBJ1-5, with D perhaps matching TRBD1 (5 bases). The CDR3 extends over 15 amino acids. V was clipped by 4 bases and J by 6 bases, with 16 bases between them. Germline V CDR1 and CDR2: MDHEN, SYDVKM. The CDR3 spells CASSSPYNRSQPQHF. The CDR3 DNA follows: TGTGCCAGCAGTTCCCCTTATAACAGGTCTCAGCCCCAGCATTTT.

The chain combines TRBV7-2 with TRBJ2-7; 7 bases align to TRBD1. Germline V lookup: CDR1 SGHTA, CDR2 FQGNSA. The CDR3 covers 11 residues. V dropped 5 bases and J dropped 6; count of bases not matched to a gene: 1. CDR3 sequence (DNA): TGTGCCAGCAGCCCAGGGGGCGAGCAGTACTTC. Translated, it gives CASSPGGEQYF.

The CDR3: CASSSGTGIYGYTF. The CDR3 coding sequence is TGCGCCAGCAGCAGCGGGACAGGCATTTATGGCTACACCTTC. The rearrangement uses TRBV5-1 and TRBJ1-2; 8 nucleotides match TRBD1. This CDR3 is built from 14 residues. Losses at the gene ends were 4 bases for V and 5 bases for J; bases not matched to a gene: 7. The germline gives CDR1 SGHRS, CDR2 YFSETQ.

This clone was observed once. The chain carries TRBV30 and TRBJ2-7; tentatively, D is TRBD2 (6 bases). V lost 5 bases and J 3 bases, leaving 14 bases between the germline ends. The CDR3 is 13 amino acids. Germline-derived CDR1 and CDR2 are GTSNPN and SVGIG (reference sequence). Written as DNA, the CDR3 is TGTGCCTGGGATGGTGGGACTTTCTACGAGCAGTACTTC. As protein: CAWDGGTFYEQYF.

This chain uses TRBV28 with TRBJ2-7, with D perhaps matching TRBD2 (5 bases). The CDR3 runs 13 residues. The germline gives CDR1 MDHEN, CDR2 SYDVKM. Trimming removed 5 bases at V and 0 bases at J, with 8 bases between. The CDR3 here is CASSTGDSYEQYF. DNA for the CDR3: TGTGCCAGCAGTACCGGGGACTCCTACGAGCAGTACTTC.

The rearrangement joins TRBV5-1 to TRBJ1-1, with D possibly matching TRBD1 (5 bases). V was shortened by 1 base and J by 2 bases, with 9 bases between the two germline ends. The CDR3 totals 14 residues. In germline, CDR1 is SGHRS, CDR2 YFSETQ. Here the CDR3 reads CASSLRQGNTEAFF. The CDR3 DNA follows: TGCGCCAGCAGCTTGAGGCAGGGAAACACTGAAGCTTTCTTT.

The chain has TRBV11-3 and TRBJ2-2; 9 nucleotides agree with TRBD1. The CDR3 consists of 17 residues. Unmatched junction bases numbered 6, after V lost 4 bases and J lost 0 bases. Per the germline V gene, CDR1 is SGHNT and CDR2 is YENEEA. The CDR3 loop reads CASSSYRGLANTGELFF. The CDR3 DNA sequence: TGTGCCAGCAGCTCCTACAGGGGGCTTGCGAACACCGGGGAGCTGTTTTTT.

This chain links TRBV14 with TRBJ1-1; TRBD1 matches at 7 bases. The CDR3 length is 16 residues. Germline CDR1 and CDR2: SGHDN and FVKESK. The J segment lost 5 bases and the V segment lost 5 bases, leaving 14 bases of the junction unmatched. The DNA for the CDR3 is TGTGCCAGCAGCGCCGTGGCACAGGGGCCGAGGACTGAAGCTTTCTTT. Amino acids: CASSAVAQGPRTEAFF.

The rearrangement uses TRBV2 and TRBJ2-3; possible D gene TRBD1, 6 bases. Trimming left V 3 bases short and J 2 bases short, with 12 bases between. This CDR3 has 15 residues. The germline V gene has CDR1 SNHLY and CDR2 FYNNEI. The CDR3 loop reads CASSEDRISTDTQYF. The CDR3 DNA reads as TGTGCCAGCAGTGAGGACAGAATCTCCACAGATACGCAGTATTTT.

The rearrangement uses TRBV6-5 and TRBJ2-1; D is perhaps TRBD1 (5 bases). The V end was cut by 3 bases, the J end by 5 bases, with 11 bases between. This CDR3 is built from 14 residues. Germline assignment: CDR1 MNHEY and CDR2 SVGAGI. CDR3 in amino acids: CASSYLQANNEQFF. The CDR3 DNA is TGTGCCAGCAGTTATTTACAGGCTAACAATGAGCAGTTCTTC.